Each of the 3 T cell receptor beta chains below was sequenced from the same sample in a study of CD8 T cells in ankylosing spondylitis. One entry per CDR3 protein, called by TCRdb with MiXCR from the 5' RACE reads. The table has about 39,000 distinct CDR3 sequences, about a tenth seen once. Sequenced material: blood, either unsorted or a sorted T cell fraction (not recorded which). Receptors originate from a male donor with ankylosing spondylitis or in good health (not recorded which).

This clonotype was counted many times. The rearrangement joins TRBV9 to TRBJ2-2, with TRBD2 matching over 15 bases. The CDR3 spans 19 residues. With V trimmed by 0 bases and J by 7 bases, 10 bases remained unmatched. Germline CDR1 is SGDLS and CDR2 is YYNGEE. CDR3 amino acids: CASSVARGLAGGFDGELFF. As DNA, the CDR3 is TGTGCCAGCAGCGTAGCTAGGGGACTAGCGGGAGGTTTTGACGGGGAGCTGTTTTTT. The entire variable domain, with the rest obtained from reference TRBV9 and TRBJ2-2, is as follows: DSGVTQTPKHLITATGQRVTLRCSPRSGDLSVYWYQQSLDQGLQFLIQYYNGEERAKGNILERFSAQQFPDLHSELNLSSLELGDSALYFCASSVARGLAGGFDGELFFGEGSRLTVL.

This sequence joins TRBV4-3 and TRBJ2-2; no firm D call. CDR1 is LGHNA, CDR2 YSLEER, per germline. The CDR3 has 15 residues. V lost 0 bases and J 8 bases, leaving 13 bases between the germline ends. The CDR3 loop reads CASSQDRVLMGELFF. The CDR3 DNA is TGCGCCAGCAGCCAAGATAGGGTCCTCATGGGGGAGCTGTTTTTT.

The genes are TRBV10-3 and TRBJ2-1; 13 bases are a match to TRBD2. V shed 5 bases, J shed 8 bases, and the junction held 15 bases outside the gene matches. The CDR3 loop spans 18 amino acids. Germline V gene data show CDR1 as ENHRY and CDR2 as SYGVKD. CDR3 coding DNA: TGTGCCATCAGTTTAACTAGCGGGAGGGCTGCCCTGGTTGATGAGCAGTTCTTC. Translation gives CAISLTSGRAALVDEQFF.